This TCR beta chain was profiled in a study of cytomegalovirus exposure and HLA in healthy donors. Study-wide context: Out of several hundred genotyped donors, 81% belonged to the Caucasian-associated ancestry cluster.

Notes on the study in general: Accurate HLA-A and HLA-B prediction from TCR beta sequences was reported for most subjects. A later analysis appeared to link common viral pathogens to several of the most significant clusters.

Every donor was a healthy person donating bone marrow. PCR involved 60 Vbeta and 13 Jbeta primers. TCRdb's table, derived via immunoSEQ multiplex PCR, lists solely in-frame clones and lacks some. This sample's table reports fewer than 150,000 clones. Worth noting for this clone: The antigen is unknown.

Sequencing was carried out using PBMCs. This clonotype was obtained from a woman aged 55-75 years in good health and CMV-seronegative.

CDR3 bases: TGCGCCAGCAGCTCCCTGCTAGCGGGAGGGCCCTTGACAGATACGCAGTATTTT. It yields the protein CASSSLLAGGPLTDTQYF. The chain joins TRBV5-1 to TRBJ2-3; 12 positions agree with TRBD2. The germline V gene has CDR1 SGHRS and CDR2 YFSETQ. The V gene end was trimmed by 3 bases and the J gene end by 3 bases; junction bases not matched to a gene: 11. This CDR3 contains 18 residues.